The present entry profiles one T cell receptor (beta chain) with its context. Its antigen is unknown. Sequenced by immunoSEQ multiplex PCR; TCRdb stores in-frame clones only, minus some. The sample contains 2 million to 2.5 million clones, under 95% of which appear only once. This entry belongs to a study of shared clonotypes between healthy human individuals. Study-wide results and limits: An anticipated effect of sequencing depth on clonotype sharing among donors was recognized. Shared clonotypes across all four donors exceeded non-shared ones in generation probability. Depth was large, yet rarefaction showed that sorted-subset sequencing was incomplete.

V trimming: 3 bases; J trimming: 2 bases; junction bases outside the gene matches: 8. The CDR3 is made up of 16 amino acids. Germline V CDR1 and CDR2: KGHSH, LQKENI. This receptor was taken from a man younger than 30 in good health. Some clones in this sample may be carry-over from other donors' samples. Specimen: naive CD4+ T cells from PBMCs. Subset specified: CD45RA+ positively selected. The chain combines TRBV18 with TRBJ1-1; 8 nucleotides line up with TRBD1. The CDR3 sequence is CASSPMLQGVNTEAFF. In DNA form, the CDR3 reads TGTGCCAGCTCACCCATGTTACAGGGGGTCAACACTGAAGCTTTCTTT. The full variable domain, completed using reference TRBV18 and TRBJ1-1, is NAGVMQNPRHLVRRRGQEARLRCSPMKGHSHVYWYRQLPEEGLKFMVYLQKENIIDESGMPKERFSAEFPKEGPSILRIQQVVRGDSAAYFCASSPMLQGVNTEAFFGQGTRLTVV.